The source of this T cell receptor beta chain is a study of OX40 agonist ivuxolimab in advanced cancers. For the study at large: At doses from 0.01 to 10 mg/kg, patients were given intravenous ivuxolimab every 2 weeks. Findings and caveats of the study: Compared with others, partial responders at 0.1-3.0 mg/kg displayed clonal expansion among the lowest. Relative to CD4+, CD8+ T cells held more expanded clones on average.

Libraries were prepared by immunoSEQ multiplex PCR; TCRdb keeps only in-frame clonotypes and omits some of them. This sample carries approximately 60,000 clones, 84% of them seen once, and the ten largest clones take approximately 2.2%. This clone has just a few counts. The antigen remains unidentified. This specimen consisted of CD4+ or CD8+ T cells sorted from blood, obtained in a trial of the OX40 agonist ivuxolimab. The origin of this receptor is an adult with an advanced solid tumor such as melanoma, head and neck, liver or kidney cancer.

This CDR3 is CSVEGQENTEAFF. In nucleotides, the CDR3 is TGCAGCGTTGAAGGACAGGAAAACACTGAAGCTTTCTTT. The chain links TRBV29-1 to TRBJ1-1, with D possibly being TRBD1 (6 bases). Germline V lookup: CDR1 SQVTM, CDR2 ANQGSEA. V shed 1 base and J shed 2 bases, with 8 bases lying between them. The CDR3 contains 13 residues.